These T cell receptor beta chains were read from a single sample in a study of blood T cell repertoires in COVID-19. Here immunoSEQ multiplex PCR was the method, and the copy in TCRdb shows in-frame clones only, minus some. The repertoire has some 200,000 clones, around 83% of them found once; the top ten carry around 6.3%. Sample: peripheral blood. These receptors all stem from a woman in her forties with acute or convalescent COVID-19. Both conserved end residues are part of each CDR3. A row's size may be missing; if present it is once, few, many or a size class.

length: 13
size: NA
V: TRBV27
J: TRBJ1-6
CDR3: CASTLGGGSPLHF

length: 16
size: NA
V: TRBV6-5
J: TRBJ1-1
CDR3: CASSYLGRGQGIEAFF

length: 12
size: NA
V: TRBV30
J: TRBJ2-7
CDR3: CAWSVRGGEQYF

length: 15
size: once
V: TRBV6-5
J: TRBJ1-6
CDR3: CASSQIPGYNSPLHF

length: 14
size: NA
V: TRBV7-8
J: TRBJ2-5
CDR3: CASSAPSVAETQYF

length: 16
size: NA
V: TRBV28
J: TRBJ1-2
CDR3: CASSSTTGRGNYGYTF

length: 14
size: NA
V: TRBV19
J: TRBJ2-2
CDR3: CASSRTSNTGELFF

length: 15
size: NA
V: TRBV7-9
J: TRBJ1-2
CDR3: CASSPAPGTGPTYTF

length: 15
size: few
V: TRBV20-1
J: TRBJ2-3
CDR3: CSASLASGGADTQYF

length: 16
size: once
V: TRBV19
J: TRBJ2-3
CDR3: CASSIAGGGRTDTQYF

length: 14
size: NA
V: TRBV7-9
J: TRBJ1-4
CDR3: CASSPTAGGEKLFF

length: 10
size: NA
V: TRBV4-1
J: TRBJ2-3
CDR3: CASRGDTQYF

length: 16
size: NA
V: TRBV5-1
J: TRBJ2-3
CDR3: CASSIRTGGNSDTQYF

length: 11
size: NA
V: TRBV28
J: TRBJ1-2
CDR3: CASSSYVGYTF

length: 13
size: once
V: TRBV18
J: TRBJ2-5
CDR3: CASSPGIDRDPYF

length: 13
size: few
V: TRBV6-1
J: TRBJ2-7
CDR3: CASSDGAEYEQYF

length: 14
size: NA
V: TRBV5-1
J: TRBJ1-3
CDR3: CASSSGQGEDTIYF

length: 15
size: NA
V: TRBV28
J: TRBJ2-2
CDR3: CARNGTSRNTGELFF

length: 18
size: NA
V: TRBV3-1/TRBV3-2
J: TRBJ2-3
CDR3: CASSDTSGRARRTDTQYF

length: 14
size: NA
V: TRBV6-6
J: TRBJ2-3
CDR3: CASNPAGGQYTQYF

length: 12
size: NA
V: TRBV28
J: TRBJ1-6
CDR3: CASSLYNSPLHF

length: 14
size: NA
V: TRBV3-1/TRBV3-2
J: TRBJ1-5
CDR3: CASSRQGLSQPQHF

length: 11
size: NA
V: TRBV28
J: TRBJ1-1
CDR3: CASSIAGEAFF

length: 17
size: NA
V: TRBV5-8
J: TRBJ1-4
CDR3: CASSLGTGGPANEKLFF

length: 17
size: NA
V: TRBV3-1/TRBV3-2
J: TRBJ1-1
CDR3: CASSPVGTGGRNTEAFF

length: 14
size: NA
V: TRBV5-8
J: TRBJ1-4
CDR3: CASSWGGRPEKLFF

length: 15
size: NA
V: TRBV6-1
J: TRBJ2-7
CDR3: CASSARDRDLYEQYF

length: 15
size: NA
V: TRBV2
J: TRBJ2-2
CDR3: CASSEEGPNTGELFF

length: 15
size: few
V: TRBV27
J: TRBJ1-1
CDR3: CASSLGPTTGGEAFF

length: 19
size: NA
V: TRBV7-2
J: TRBJ1-5
CDR3: CASSSSGTGSQVGNQPQHF

length: 14
size: NA
V: TRBV28
J: TRBJ2-1
CDR3: CASIRDRAFNEQFF

length: 14
size: NA
V: TRBV5-1
J: TRBJ2-1
CDR3: CASRPTSGGLEQFF

length: 14
size: NA
V: TRBV4-1
J: TRBJ1-2
CDR3: CASSQPGQGNGYTF

length: 14
size: NA
V: TRBV7-9
J: TRBJ2-7
CDR3: CASSRWDSAYEQYF

length: 14
size: NA
V: TRBV5-4
J: TRBJ1-1
CDR3: CASSWAGMSTEAFF

length: 14
size: NA
V: TRBV2
J: TRBJ2-1
CDR3: CASHTRQYSNEQFF

length: 16
size: NA
V: TRBV4-1
J: TRBJ2-1
CDR3: CASSQNQGIAYNEQFF

length: 13
size: NA
V: TRBV7-9
J: TRBJ2-3
CDR3: CASRLISTDTQYF

length: 13
size: NA
V: TRBV28
J: TRBJ1-5
CDR3: CASRTQFNQPQHF

length: 13
size: few
V: TRBV18
J: TRBJ1-4
CDR3: CASSLGQGEKLFF

length: 18
size: NA
V: TRBV30
J: TRBJ1-4
CDR3: CAWSDRSSRGQPNEKLFF

length: 17
size: NA
V: TRBV9
J: TRBJ2-1
CDR3: CASSVGPSGGTYNEQFF

length: 16
size: NA
V: TRBV28
J: TRBJ1-5
CDR3: CASSRDPTGMDQPQHF

length: 17
size: NA
V: TRBV4-1
J: TRBJ2-2
CDR3: CASSQDGGYASTGELFF